This TCR beta chain is drawn from a study of blood T cell repertoires in COVID-19. Germline loops: CDR1 ENHRY, CDR2 SYGVKD. CDR3 length: 15 amino acids. Trimming removed 0 bases from V and 4 bases from J, with 11 bases in between. Only in-frame clones appear in the TCRdb table, and some are missing; sequencing was by immunoSEQ multiplex PCR. Counted here are about 340,000 clones, about 86% occurring once; the ten biggest clones make up around 4%. This receptor was obtained from a woman aged 40-49 years with acute COVID-19. Sequences were obtained from PBMCs or T cells enriched from blood (not recorded which). The genes are TRBV10-3 and TRBJ2-3; D gene unclear. CDR3 amino acids: CAISESQVTSDTQYF. The CDR3 coding sequence is TGTGCCATCAGTGAGTCCCAGGTAACCTCAGATACGCAGTATTTT.